The rows below give T cell receptor beta chains drawn from one sample of a study of T-cell reconstitution after alpha-beta-depleted transplantation in children. A single record per CDR3 protein comes from TCRdb applying MiXCR to the PCR reads. The sample has roughly 100,000 distinct CDR3 sequences; approximately 6% are singletons. This sample comprised PBMCs, mostly from graft donor cells, obtained 60 days after TCRalphabeta/CD19-depleted stem cell transplant. The receptors shown here come from a female patient aged 2 to 10 who had a stem cell transplant for Fanconi anemia, so the T cells may come from the graft donor. Both conserved end residues are part of each CDR3. The order of the fields is V gene, clone size, J gene, D gene, CDR3 DNA, CDR3 protein. A D gene is named only where the DNA matches it firmly. Size is omitted from some rows. Given values are once, few, many or a class for expanded clones.

TRBV27	many	TRBJ1-6	-	TGTGCCAGCAGTTTAGGGTTTTATAATTCACCCCTCCACTTT	CASSLGFYNSPLHF
TRBV5-6	many	TRBJ2-5	-	TGTGCCAGCAGCCCGCAGGGGAGAGGAGAGACCCAGTACTTC	CASSPQGRGETQYF
TRBV29-1	few	TRBJ2-7	-	TGCAGCGTTGTCAGGGGCCGGGGAGAGCAGTACTTC	CSVVRGRGEQYF
TRBV5-1	many	TRBJ2-7	-	TGCGCCAGCAGCTTGGCCATGCGGGGTGAGCAGTACTTC	CASSLAMRGEQYF
TRBV9	many	TRBJ2-1	TRBD2	TGTGCCAGCAGCGTCTCTAGCGGGAGCCCCTACAATGAGCAGTTCTTC	CASSVSSGSPYNEQFF
TRBV29-1	-	TRBJ2-1	-	TGCAGCGTAGCTATGGGACGGATCTATGAGCAGTTCTTC	CSVAMGRIYEQFF
TRBV20-1	many	TRBJ2-1	TRBD2	TGCAGTGCTACCGAGGGGTGGGTAGCGGGAGATCATGGGTTCTTC	CSATEGWVAGDHGFF
TRBV5-1	many	TRBJ1-1	-	TGCGCCAGCAGCTTGGGACATACCAACACTGAAGCTTTCTTT	CASSLGHTNTEAFF
TRBV27	few	TRBJ2-2	-	TGTGCCAGCAGTTTACGAGGGGGGATCTACACCGGGGAGCTGTTTTTT	CASSLRGGIYTGELFF
TRBV28	few	TRBJ2-5	TRBD2	TGTGCCAGCAGTCCTTGGACTAGCGGGAGTGCTCAAGAGACCCAGTACTTC	CASSPWTSGSAQETQYF
TRBV4-1	many	TRBJ2-1	TRBD2	TGCGCCAGCAGCCAAGTCGCTGTAGGTCTAGCGGGTGGCAGCTCCTACAATGAGCAGTTCTTC	CASSQVAVGLAGGSSYNEQFF
TRBV9	-	TRBJ2-2	-	TGTGCCAGCAGCGTCCGGACAGACACCGGGGAGCTGTTTTTT	CASSVRTDTGELFF
TRBV3-1	-	TRBJ2-3	TRBD1	TGTGCCAGTAAGACAGGGGGAGAACCAGATACGCAGTATTTT	CASKTGGEPDTQYF
TRBV7-9	many	TRBJ2-4	-	TGTGCCAGCAGCTTAGCAGGGAACGGAAACATTCAGTACTTC	CASSLAGNGNIQYF
TRBV4-1	-	TRBJ2-3	-	TGCGCCAGCAGCCAAGAGGACTCACGATTCACAGATACGCAGTATTTT	CASSQEDSRFTDTQYF
TRBV29-1	many	TRBJ2-7	-	TGCAGCGTTGCCGAAGGGGTTTACGAGCAGTACTTC	CSVAEGVYEQYF
TRBV12-3/TRBV12-4	many	TRBJ2-5	-	TGTGCCAGCAGTTTAATGGAAGAGACCCAGTACTTC	CASSLMEETQYF
TRBV29-1	many	TRBJ2-7	TRBD1	TGCAGCGTTGCCGGGACAGTTCGAGGTCCCTACGAGCAGTACTTC	CSVAGTVRGPYEQYF
TRBV12-3/TRBV12-4	many	TRBJ2-7	-	TGTGCCAGCAGTTTAGGTAATACCTACGAGCAGTACTTC	CASSLGNTYEQYF
TRBV6-5	few	TRBJ2-5	-	TGTGCCAGCAGTTACCCCCAAGCGGCGAAAGAGACCCAGTACTTC	CASSYPQAAKETQYF
TRBV7-3	-	TRBJ1-1	-	TGTGCCAGCAGCTTTGGGGCAGGTCACACTGAAGCTTTCTTT	CASSFGAGHTEAFF
TRBV28	many	TRBJ2-2	TRBD2	TGTGCCACATTAGCGGGGGGGCGGCGGCTGTTTTTT	CATLAGGRRLFF
TRBV7-8	few	TRBJ2-7	-	TGTGCCAGCAGCAACTTGGGGGACGTGGGGCAGTACTTC	CASSNLGDVGQYF
TRBV12-3/TRBV12-4	many	TRBJ1-2	-	TGTGCCAGCAGTTTAAAGAGGGTAGGGCCCTATGGCTACACCTTC	CASSLKRVGPYGYTF
TRBV5-1	many	TRBJ2-2	-	TGCGCCAGCAGCTTCAACACCGGGGAGCTGTTTTTT	CASSFNTGELFF
TRBV5-1	many	TRBJ1-5	TRBD1	TGCGCCAGCAGCTTCCAGGGGGCCGCCAATCAGCCCCAGCATTTT	CASSFQGAANQPQHF
TRBV5-1	many	TRBJ2-5	-	TGCGCCAGCAGCTTGGGAGGGATGATGGAGACCCAGTACTTC	CASSLGGMMETQYF
TRBV6-6	many	TRBJ2-2	TRBD1	TGTGCCAGCAGAACCGGGACAGGGAGGACCGGGGAGCTGTTTTTT	CASRTGTGRTGELFF
TRBV20-1	many	TRBJ2-3	-	TGCAGTGCGAGATTTCGCACAGATACGCAGTATTTT	CSARFRTDTQYF
TRBV12-3/TRBV12-4	many	TRBJ2-7	TRBD1	TGTGCCAGCAGTTTCCAAATCAACGACAGGGGGACCTACGAGCAGTACTTC	CASSFQINDRGTYEQYF
TRBV21-1	-	TRBJ2-1	-	TGTGCCAGCAGCAATAATGGGACTAGCGGGCCGTACAATGAGCAGTTCTTC	CASSNNGTSGPYNEQFF
TRBV20-1	few	TRBJ2-2	-	TGCAGTGCCCTTACCGCGAACACCGGGGAGCTGTTTTTT	CSALTANTGELFF
TRBV5-1	many	TRBJ2-3	-	TGCGCCAGCAGCTTGCCCCGACTAGAGAGCACAGATACGCAGTATTTT	CASSLPRLESTDTQYF
TRBV9	-	TRBJ2-1	TRBD2	TGTGCCAGCAGCGCGAGACTAGCGGAATACAATGAGCAGTTCTTC	CASSARLAEYNEQFF
TRBV6-2/TRBV6-3	-	TRBJ2-7	-	TGTGCCAGCAGTTACGTAGCCTACGAGCAGTACTTC	CASSYVAYEQYF
TRBV5-1	many	TRBJ2-7	TRBD1	TGCGCCAGCAGCCAGGACCGGGACAGGGGGCAATACGAGCAGTACTTC	CASSQDRDRGQYEQYF
TRBV5-1	-	TRBJ2-7	TRBD2	TGCGCCAGCAGCTTGGAGCCTAGCGGGGGTTACGAGCAGTACTTC	CASSLEPSGGYEQYF
TRBV5-1	many	TRBJ2-7	-	TGCGCCAGCAGCTTGTTACACGAGCAGTACTTC	CASSLLHEQYF